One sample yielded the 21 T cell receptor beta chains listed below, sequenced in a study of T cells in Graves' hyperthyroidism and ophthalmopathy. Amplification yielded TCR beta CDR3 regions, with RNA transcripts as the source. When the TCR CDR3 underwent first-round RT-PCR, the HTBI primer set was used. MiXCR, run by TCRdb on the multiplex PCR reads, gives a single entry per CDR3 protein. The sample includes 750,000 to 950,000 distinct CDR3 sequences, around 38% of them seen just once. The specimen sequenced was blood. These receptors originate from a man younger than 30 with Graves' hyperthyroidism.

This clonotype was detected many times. CDR3 nucleotides: TGTGCCAGCAGTGATTCCACTCAGGGGGGTATCACTGAAGCTTTCTTT. It translates to CASSDSTQGGITEAFF. The chain uses TRBV25-1 and TRBJ1-1; 7 bases agree with TRBD1. Germline CDR1 reads MGHDK; CDR2 reads SYGVNS. After removal of 3 bases from V and 4 bases from J, the junction contained 11 bases not matched to a gene. This CDR3 has 16 residues.

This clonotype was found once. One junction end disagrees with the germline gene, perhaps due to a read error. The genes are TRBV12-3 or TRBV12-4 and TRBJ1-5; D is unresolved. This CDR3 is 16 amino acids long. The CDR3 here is CASSLGLDGSNHPQHF. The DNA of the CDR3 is TGTGCCAGCAGTTTGGGTCTGGACGGTAGCAATCACCCCCAGCATTTT.

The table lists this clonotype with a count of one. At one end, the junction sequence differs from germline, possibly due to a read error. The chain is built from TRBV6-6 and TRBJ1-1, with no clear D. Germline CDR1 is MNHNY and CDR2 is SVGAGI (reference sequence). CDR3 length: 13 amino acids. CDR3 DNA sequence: TGTGCCGGCAGTTATCGCGGGGTTTCTGAAGCTTTCTTT. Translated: CAGSYRGVSEAFF.

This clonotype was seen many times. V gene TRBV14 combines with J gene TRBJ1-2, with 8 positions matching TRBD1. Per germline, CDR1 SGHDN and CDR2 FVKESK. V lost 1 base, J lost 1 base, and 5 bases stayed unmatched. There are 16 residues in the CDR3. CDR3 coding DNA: TGTGCCAGCAGCCAAGCCGGGACAGGCCGTAACTATGGCTACACCTTC. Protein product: CASSQAGTGRNYGYTF.

CDR3 region: CASRADGAGGTQYF. For the CDR3, the DNA is TGTGCCAGCAGGGCTGACGGAGCGGGAGGGACCCAGTACTTC. The chain links TRBV6-5 to TRBJ2-5; TRBD2 agrees at 9 bases. The V and J ends lost 6 bases and 7 bases, in that order; junction bases with no gene match: 9. The CDR3 loop spans 14 amino acids. The V gene's germline CDR1 is MNHEY and CDR2 SVGAGI.

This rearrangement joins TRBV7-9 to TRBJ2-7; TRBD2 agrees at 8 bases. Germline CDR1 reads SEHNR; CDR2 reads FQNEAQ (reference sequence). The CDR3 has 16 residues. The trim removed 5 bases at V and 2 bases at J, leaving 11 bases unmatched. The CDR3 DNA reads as TGTGCCAGCAGCCCAATCGGCCGCGGGGGGACCTACGAGCAGTACTTC. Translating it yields CASSPIGRGGTYEQYF. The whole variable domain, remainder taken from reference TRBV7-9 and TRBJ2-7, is DTGVSQNPRHKITKRGQNVTFRCDPISEHNRLYWYRQTLGQGPEFLTYFQNEAQLEKSRLLSDRFSAERPKGSFSTLEIQRTEQGDSAMYLCASSPIGRGGTYEQYFGPGTRLTVT.

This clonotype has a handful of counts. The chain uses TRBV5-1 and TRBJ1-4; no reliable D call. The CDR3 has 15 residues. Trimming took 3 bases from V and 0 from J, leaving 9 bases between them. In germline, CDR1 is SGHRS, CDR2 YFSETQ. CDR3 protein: CASSYSAATNEKLFF. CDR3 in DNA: TGCGCCAGCAGCTACTCAGCAGCAACTAATGAAAAACTGTTTTTT.

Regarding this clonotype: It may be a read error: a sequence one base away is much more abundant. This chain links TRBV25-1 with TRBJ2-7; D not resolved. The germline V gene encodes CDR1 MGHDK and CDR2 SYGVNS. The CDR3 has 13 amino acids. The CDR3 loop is CASIGQTPYERYF. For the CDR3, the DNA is TGTGCCAGCATAGGGCAGACCCCCTACGAGCGGTACTTC.

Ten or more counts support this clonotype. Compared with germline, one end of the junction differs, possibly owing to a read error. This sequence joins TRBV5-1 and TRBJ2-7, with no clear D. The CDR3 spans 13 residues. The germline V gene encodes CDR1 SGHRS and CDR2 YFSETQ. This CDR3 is CASSLELLYEQYF. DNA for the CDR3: TGTGCCAGCAGCTTAGAACTACTCTACGAGCAGTACTTC.

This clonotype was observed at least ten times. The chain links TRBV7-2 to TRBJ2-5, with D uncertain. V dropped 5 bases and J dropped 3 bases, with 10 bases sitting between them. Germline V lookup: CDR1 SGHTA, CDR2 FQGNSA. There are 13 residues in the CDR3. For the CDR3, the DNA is TGTGCCAGCAGCCCTACAGTTGAAGAGACCCAGTACTTC. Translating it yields CASSPTVEETQYF.

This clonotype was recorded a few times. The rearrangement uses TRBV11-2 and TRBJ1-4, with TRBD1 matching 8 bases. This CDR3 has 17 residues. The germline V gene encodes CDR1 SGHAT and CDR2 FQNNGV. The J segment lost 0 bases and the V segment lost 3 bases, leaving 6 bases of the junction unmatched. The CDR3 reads CASSFGQGGTTNEKLFF. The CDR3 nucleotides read TGTGCCAGCAGCTTTGGACAGGGAGGGACAACTAATGAAAAACTGTTTTTT. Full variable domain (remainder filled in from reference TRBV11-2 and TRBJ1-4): EAGVAQSPRYKIIEKRQSVAFWCNPISGHATLYWYQQILGQGPKLLIQFQNNGVVDDSQLPKDRFSAERLKGVDSTLKIQPAKLEDSAVYLCASSFGQGGTTNEKLFFGSGTQLSVL.

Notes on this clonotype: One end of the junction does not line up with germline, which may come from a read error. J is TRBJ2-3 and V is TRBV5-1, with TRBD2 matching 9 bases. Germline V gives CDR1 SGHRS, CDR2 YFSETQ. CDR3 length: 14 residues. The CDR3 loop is CASSSPGLAFAQYF. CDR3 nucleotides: TGTGCCAGCAGCTCACCGGGACTAGCATTTGCGCAGTATTTT.

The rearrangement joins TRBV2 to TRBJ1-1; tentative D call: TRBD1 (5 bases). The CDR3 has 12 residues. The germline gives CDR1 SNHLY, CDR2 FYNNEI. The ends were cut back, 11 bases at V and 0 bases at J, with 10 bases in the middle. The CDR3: CAGPGLNTEAFF. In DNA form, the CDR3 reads TGTGCCGGCCCAGGGTTGAACACTGAAGCTTTCTTT.

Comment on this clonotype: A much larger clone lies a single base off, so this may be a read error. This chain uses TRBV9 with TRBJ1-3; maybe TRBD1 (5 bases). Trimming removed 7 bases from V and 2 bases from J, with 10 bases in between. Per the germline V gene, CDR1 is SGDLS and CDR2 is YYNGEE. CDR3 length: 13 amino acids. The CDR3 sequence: CASGGPAGNTIYF. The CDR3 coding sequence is TGTGCCAGCGGGGGACCTGCTGGAAACACCATATATTTT.

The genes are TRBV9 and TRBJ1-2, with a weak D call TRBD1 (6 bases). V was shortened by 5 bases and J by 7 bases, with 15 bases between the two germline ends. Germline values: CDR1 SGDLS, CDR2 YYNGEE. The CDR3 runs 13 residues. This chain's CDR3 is CASRTQATGGYTF. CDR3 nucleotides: TGTGCCAGCAGGACACAGGCGACAGGTGGCTACACCTTC.

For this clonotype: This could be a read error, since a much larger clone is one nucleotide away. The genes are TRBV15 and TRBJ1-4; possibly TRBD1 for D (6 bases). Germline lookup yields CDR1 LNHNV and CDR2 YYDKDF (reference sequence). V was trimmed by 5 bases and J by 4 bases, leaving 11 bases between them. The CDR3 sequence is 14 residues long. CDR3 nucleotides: TGTGCCACCAGCCCGGACAGCGATAATGAAAAACTGTTTTTT. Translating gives CATSPDSDNEKLFF.

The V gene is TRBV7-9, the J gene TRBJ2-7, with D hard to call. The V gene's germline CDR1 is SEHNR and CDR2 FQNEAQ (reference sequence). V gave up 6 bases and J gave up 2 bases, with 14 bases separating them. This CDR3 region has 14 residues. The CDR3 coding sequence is TGTGCCAGCAGTCAAAATCCAGGTACCTACGAGCAGTACTTC. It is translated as CASSQNPGTYEQYF.

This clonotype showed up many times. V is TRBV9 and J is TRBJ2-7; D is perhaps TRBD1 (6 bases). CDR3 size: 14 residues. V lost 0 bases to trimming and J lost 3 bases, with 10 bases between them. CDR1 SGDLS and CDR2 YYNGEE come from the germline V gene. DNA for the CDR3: TGTGCCAGCAGCGTAGCAGGGGACCGCTACGAGCAGTACTTC. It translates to CASSVAGDRYEQYF.

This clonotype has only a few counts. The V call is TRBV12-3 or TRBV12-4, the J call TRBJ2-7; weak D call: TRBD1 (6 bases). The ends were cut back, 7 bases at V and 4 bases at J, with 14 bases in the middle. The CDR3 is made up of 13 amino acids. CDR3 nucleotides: TGTGCCAGCAACATGGACAGATTGTACGAGCAGTACTTC. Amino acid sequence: CASNMDRLYEQYF.

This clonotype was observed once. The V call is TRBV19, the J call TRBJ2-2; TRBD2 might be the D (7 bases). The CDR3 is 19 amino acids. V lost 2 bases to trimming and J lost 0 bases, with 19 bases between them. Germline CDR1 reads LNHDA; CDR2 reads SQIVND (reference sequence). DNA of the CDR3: TGTGCCAGTAGTATAACAACGTTGGGGGGGGCCGCGAACACCGGGGAGCTGTTTTTT. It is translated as CASSITTLGGAANTGELFF.

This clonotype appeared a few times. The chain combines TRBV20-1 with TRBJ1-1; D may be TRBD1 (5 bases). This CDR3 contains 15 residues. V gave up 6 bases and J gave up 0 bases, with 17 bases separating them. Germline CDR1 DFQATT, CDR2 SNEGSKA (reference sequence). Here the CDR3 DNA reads TGCAGTGCGAGCAGGGTATTTAGGGTGAACACTGAAGCTTTCTTT. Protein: CSASRVFRVNTEAFF.